This is a list of T cell receptor beta chains from one sample in a study of blood T cell repertoires in COVID-19. Produced via immunoSEQ multiplex PCR; TCRdb's table is partial and in-frame only. Here the sample spans about 170,000 clones, around four fifths being singletons. The specimen was peripheral blood. The receptors derive from a man aged 35 to 55 who had recovered from COVID-19. CDR3s include the opening cysteine and the closing phenylalanine or tryptophan. The order of the fields is D gene, V gene, clone size, J gene, CDR3 DNA, CDR3 protein. The D gene is left open where the match is weak. The listing skips clone size in some rows; elsewhere it reads once, few, many or a size class.

d_call: -; v_call: TRBV28; clone_size: -; j_call: TRBJ2-7; cdr3_nt: TGTGCCAGCAGTTTACAGGGGGGCGAGCAGTACTTC; cdr3_aa: CASSLQGGEQYF
d_call: -; v_call: TRBV19; clone_size: -; j_call: TRBJ2-3; cdr3_nt: TGTGCCAGTAGTATGCGCGGGTCTCGGGCGGATACGCAGTATTTT; cdr3_aa: CASSMRGSRADTQYF
d_call: -; v_call: TRBV4-3; clone_size: -; j_call: TRBJ2-3; cdr3_nt: TGCGCCAGCAGCCAAGATCCCGGGGACTCGGGAGATACGCAGTATTTT; cdr3_aa: CASSQDPGDSGDTQYF
d_call: -; v_call: TRBV12-3/TRBV12-4; clone_size: -; j_call: TRBJ2-3; cdr3_nt: TGTGCCAGCAGTTTACTGTACACAGATACGCAGTATTTT; cdr3_aa: CASSLLYTDTQYF
d_call: -; v_call: TRBV24-1; clone_size: -; j_call: TRBJ1-4; cdr3_nt: TGTGCCACCAGTGATTTTATAGACAGACGCCCTGGATGTGAAAAACTGTTTTTT; cdr3_aa: CATSDFIDRRPGCEKLFF
d_call: TRBD1; v_call: TRBV9; clone_size: -; j_call: TRBJ2-1; cdr3_nt: TGTGCCAGCAGCACCGAGGGACAGGAAAGAATCAATGAGCAGTTCTTC; cdr3_aa: CASSTEGQERINEQFF
d_call: TRBD2; v_call: TRBV4-3; clone_size: -; j_call: TRBJ2-3; cdr3_nt: TGCGCCAGCAGCTTGAGAGCGGGAGGGCCCGGGGATACGCAGTATTTT; cdr3_aa: CASSLRAGGPGDTQYF
d_call: -; v_call: TRBV20-1; clone_size: -; j_call: TRBJ1-2; cdr3_nt: TGCAGTGCTAGGGGGGGTTATGGCTACACCTTC; cdr3_aa: CSARGGYGYTF
d_call: -; v_call: TRBV5-5; clone_size: -; j_call: TRBJ2-1; cdr3_nt: TGTGCCAGCAGCTTATGGACTGCCCCCGGCGATGAGCAGTTCTTC; cdr3_aa: CASSLWTAPGDEQFF
d_call: -; v_call: TRBV7-9; clone_size: -; j_call: TRBJ1-2; cdr3_nt: TGTGCCAGCAGCGTACGGGGGGAAGAGTATGGCTACACCTTC; cdr3_aa: CASSVRGEEYGYTF
d_call: -; v_call: TRBV29-1; clone_size: -; j_call: TRBJ1-1; cdr3_nt: TGCAGCGTTGAAGATCGACTTTGGAACACTGAAGCTTTCTTT; cdr3_aa: CSVEDRLWNTEAFF
d_call: -; v_call: TRBV4-3; clone_size: -; j_call: TRBJ1-2; cdr3_nt: TGCGCCAGCAGCCAAGTGGGGGCTTCGGAGAGTGGCTACACCTTC; cdr3_aa: CASSQVGASESGYTF
d_call: -; v_call: TRBV21-1; clone_size: -; j_call: TRBJ2-1; cdr3_nt: TGTGCCAGCAGCATCCGGACTCTCTCCTACAATGAGCAGTTCTTC; cdr3_aa: CASSIRTLSYNEQFF
d_call: TRBD2; v_call: TRBV7-2; clone_size: -; j_call: TRBJ2-7; cdr3_nt: TGTGCCAGCACCCACCCTGACGGGAGGGGCGAGCAGTACTTC; cdr3_aa: CASTHPDGRGEQYF
d_call: -; v_call: TRBV11-3; clone_size: -; j_call: TRBJ2-5; cdr3_nt: TGTGCCAGCAGCTTAGCGACTTCCACGGAGACCCAGTACTTC; cdr3_aa: CASSLATSTETQYF
d_call: -; v_call: TRBV7-6; clone_size: -; j_call: TRBJ2-1; cdr3_nt: TGTGCCAGCAGCTTAGTCGGGAATGAGCAGTTCTTC; cdr3_aa: CASSLVGNEQFF
d_call: -; v_call: TRBV6-5; clone_size: -; j_call: TRBJ1-2; cdr3_nt: TGTGCCAGCAGTATTAGAGCTAACTATGGCTACACCTTC; cdr3_aa: CASSIRANYGYTF
d_call: -; v_call: TRBV12-3/TRBV12-4; clone_size: many; j_call: TRBJ2-1; cdr3_nt: TGTGCCAGCAGCCTACAGGGGAGGAATGAGCAGTTCTTC; cdr3_aa: CASSLQGRNEQFF
d_call: -; v_call: TRBV6-1; clone_size: -; j_call: TRBJ2-5; cdr3_nt: TGTGCCAGCAGTGACGGAGACGGAGAAGAGACCCAGTACTTC; cdr3_aa: CASSDGDGEETQYF
d_call: -; v_call: TRBV21-1; clone_size: -; j_call: TRBJ1-1; cdr3_nt: TGTGCCAGCAGCAAAGATTGGGACCTTGGGAGGTGGACCACTGAAGCTTTCTTT; cdr3_aa: CASSKDWDLGRWTTEAFF
d_call: TRBD2; v_call: TRBV7-6; clone_size: -; j_call: TRBJ2-3; cdr3_nt: TGTGCCAGCAGCCGTCTAGCGGGAAGCACAGATACGCAGTATTTT; cdr3_aa: CASSRLAGSTDTQYF
d_call: -; v_call: TRBV19; clone_size: -; j_call: TRBJ2-3; cdr3_nt: TGTGCCAGTAGTATAGCCCCAGGGTTACGGACAGATACGCAGTATTTT; cdr3_aa: CASSIAPGLRTDTQYF
d_call: -; v_call: TRBV15; clone_size: few; j_call: TRBJ1-1; cdr3_nt: TGTGCCACCAGCAGAGGAGAGGACACTGAAGCTTTCTTT; cdr3_aa: CATSRGEDTEAFF
d_call: -; v_call: TRBV15; clone_size: -; j_call: TRBJ1-5; cdr3_nt: TGTGCCACCAGCAGAGATCGTATAGGGGGAGGCAATCAGCCCCAGCATTTT; cdr3_aa: CATSRDRIGGGNQPQHF
d_call: -; v_call: TRBV19; clone_size: -; j_call: TRBJ2-1; cdr3_nt: TGTGCCAGTATCGGTCCGGGTGATGAGCAGTTCTTC; cdr3_aa: CASIGPGDEQFF
d_call: TRBD1; v_call: TRBV6-5; clone_size: -; j_call: TRBJ1-1; cdr3_nt: TGTGCCAGCAGTTCTTCTAACAGGGGAAGGACTGAAGCTTTCTTT; cdr3_aa: CASSSSNRGRTEAFF
d_call: -; v_call: TRBV27; clone_size: -; j_call: TRBJ2-2; cdr3_nt: TGTGCCACCCAACACCCGTCCGGGGAGCTGTTTTTT; cdr3_aa: CATQHPSGELFF
d_call: TRBD1; v_call: TRBV6-6; clone_size: few; j_call: TRBJ2-1; cdr3_nt: TGTGCCAGCAGTTATAAAATTGACAGGGACAATGAGCAGTTCTTC; cdr3_aa: CASSYKIDRDNEQFF
d_call: -; v_call: TRBV19; clone_size: once; j_call: TRBJ2-1; cdr3_nt: TGTGCCAGTACCAATAGGGGCCAGGGAGGTGAGCAGTTCTTC; cdr3_aa: CASTNRGQGGEQFF
d_call: TRBD1; v_call: TRBV28; clone_size: -; j_call: TRBJ2-7; cdr3_nt: TGTGCCAGCAGTTTACGGGGGACAGGGCTCGCCTACGAGCAGTACTTC; cdr3_aa: CASSLRGTGLAYEQYF
d_call: -; v_call: TRBV3-1/TRBV3-2; clone_size: -; j_call: TRBJ2-5; cdr3_nt: TGTGCCAGCAGCCAAGAGGGCCTGACCCAGTACTTC; cdr3_aa: CASSQEGLTQYF
d_call: -; v_call: TRBV7-2; clone_size: -; j_call: TRBJ2-7; cdr3_nt: TGTGCCAGCAGCTTAGGAGTCTACGAGCAGTACTTC; cdr3_aa: CASSLGVYEQYF
d_call: TRBD1; v_call: TRBV19; clone_size: -; j_call: TRBJ1-1; cdr3_nt: TGTGCCAGTAGCCGGACAGGGGCGGCCAGTGAAGCTTTCTTT; cdr3_aa: CASSRTGAASEAFF
d_call: -; v_call: TRBV4-1; clone_size: once; j_call: TRBJ2-5; cdr3_nt: TGCGCCAGCAGCCAAGATGCGGTCGGTGAAGAGACCCAGTACTTC; cdr3_aa: CASSQDAVGEETQYF
d_call: -; v_call: TRBV30; clone_size: -; j_call: TRBJ2-7; cdr3_nt: TGTGCCTGGAGTGGAAGGAGACTTTCAAGCTCCTACGAGCAGTACTTC; cdr3_aa: CAWSGRRLSSSYEQYF
d_call: -; v_call: TRBV11-2; clone_size: once; j_call: TRBJ2-3; cdr3_nt: TGTGCCAGCAGTCTACGGACTAGCACAGATACGCAGTATTTT; cdr3_aa: CASSLRTSTDTQYF
d_call: -; v_call: TRBV18; clone_size: few; j_call: TRBJ2-7; cdr3_nt: TGTGCCAGCTCACCAGCTGGACAGTCGGTGGACGAGCAGTACTTC; cdr3_aa: CASSPAGQSVDEQYF
d_call: -; v_call: TRBV19; clone_size: -; j_call: TRBJ2-3; cdr3_nt: TGTGCCAGTAGAACAAGCGGTTACACAGATACGCAGTATTTT; cdr3_aa: CASRTSGYTDTQYF
d_call: -; v_call: TRBV6-1; clone_size: -; j_call: TRBJ1-5; cdr3_nt: TGTGCCAGCAGTGAGCCGGGACTAGTCAATCAGCCCCAGCATTTT; cdr3_aa: CASSEPGLVNQPQHF
d_call: TRBD2; v_call: TRBV7-3; clone_size: -; j_call: TRBJ2-2; cdr3_nt: TGTGCCAGCAGCAGCTATCCGGGACTAGCGGGAACGGGGACCGGGGAGCTGTTTTTT; cdr3_aa: CASSSYPGLAGTGTGELFF
d_call: -; v_call: TRBV1; clone_size: -; j_call: TRBJ2-7; cdr3_nt: TGCACCAGCAGCTGGGGACTAGCGGGAGGCTCCTACGAGCAGTACTTC; cdr3_aa: CTSSWGLAGGSYEQYF
d_call: -; v_call: TRBV6-5; clone_size: -; j_call: TRBJ1-5; cdr3_nt: TGTGCCAGCAGTTACGGGGGGTCGAGCAATCAGCCCCAGCATTTT; cdr3_aa: CASSYGGSSNQPQHF
d_call: -; v_call: TRBV6-4; clone_size: -; j_call: TRBJ2-7; cdr3_nt: TGTGCCAGCAGTGAGTATATCGGGTACGAGCAGTACTTC; cdr3_aa: CASSEYIGYEQYF
d_call: -; v_call: TRBV6-1; clone_size: -; j_call: TRBJ2-7; cdr3_nt: TGTGCCAGCAGTGAAGCGCTTCGGAGCTCCTACGAGCAGTACTTC; cdr3_aa: CASSEALRSSYEQYF